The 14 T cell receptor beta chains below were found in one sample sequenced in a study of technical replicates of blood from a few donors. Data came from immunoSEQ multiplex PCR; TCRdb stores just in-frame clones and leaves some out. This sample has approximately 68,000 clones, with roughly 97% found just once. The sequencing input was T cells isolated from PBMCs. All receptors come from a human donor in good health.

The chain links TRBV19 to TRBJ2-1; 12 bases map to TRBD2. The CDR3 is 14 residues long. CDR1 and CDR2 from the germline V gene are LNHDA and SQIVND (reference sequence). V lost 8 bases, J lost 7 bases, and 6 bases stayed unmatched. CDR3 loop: CASSGLAGNNEQFF. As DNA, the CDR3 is TGTGCCAGTTCTGGACTAGCGGGAAATAATGAGCAGTTCTTC.

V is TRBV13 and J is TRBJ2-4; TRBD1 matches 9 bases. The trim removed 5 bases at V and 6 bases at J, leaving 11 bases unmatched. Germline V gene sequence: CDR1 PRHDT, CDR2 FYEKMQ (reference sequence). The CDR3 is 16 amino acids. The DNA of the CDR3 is TGTGCCAGCAGCCTCGGGACAGGGACCCGAGGAAACATTCAGTACTTC. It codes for CASSLGTGTRGNIQYF.

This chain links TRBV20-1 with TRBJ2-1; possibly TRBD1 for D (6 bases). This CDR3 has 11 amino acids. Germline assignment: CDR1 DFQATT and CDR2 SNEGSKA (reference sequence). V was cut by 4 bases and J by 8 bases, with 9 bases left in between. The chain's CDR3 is CSATRGYEQFF. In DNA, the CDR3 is TGCAGTGCTACCAGGGGTTATGAGCAGTTCTTC.

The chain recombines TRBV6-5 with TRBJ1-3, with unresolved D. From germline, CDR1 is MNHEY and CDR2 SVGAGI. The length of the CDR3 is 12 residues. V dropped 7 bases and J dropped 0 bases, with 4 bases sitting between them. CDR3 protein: CASTGSGNTIYF. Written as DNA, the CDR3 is TGTGCCAGCACAGGCTCTGGAAACACCATATATTTT.

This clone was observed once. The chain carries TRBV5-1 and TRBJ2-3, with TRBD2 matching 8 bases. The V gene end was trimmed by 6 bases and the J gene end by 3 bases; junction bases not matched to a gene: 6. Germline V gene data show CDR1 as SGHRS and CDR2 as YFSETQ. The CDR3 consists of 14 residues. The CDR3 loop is CASKPTSATDTQYF. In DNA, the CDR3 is TGCGCCAGCAAGCCGACTAGCGCGACAGATACGCAGTATTTT. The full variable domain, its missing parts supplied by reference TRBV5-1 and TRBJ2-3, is KAGVTQTPRYLIKTRGQQVTLSCSPISGHRSVSWYQQTPGQGLQFLFEYFSETQRNKGNFPGRFSGRQFSNSRSEMNVSTLELGDSALYLCASKPTSATDTQYFGPGTRLTVL.

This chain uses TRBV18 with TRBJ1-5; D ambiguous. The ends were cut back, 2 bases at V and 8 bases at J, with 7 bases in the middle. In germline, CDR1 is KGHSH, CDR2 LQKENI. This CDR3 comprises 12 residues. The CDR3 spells CASSPSGEPQHF. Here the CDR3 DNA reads TGTGCCAGCTCACCATCCGGGGAGCCCCAGCATTTT.

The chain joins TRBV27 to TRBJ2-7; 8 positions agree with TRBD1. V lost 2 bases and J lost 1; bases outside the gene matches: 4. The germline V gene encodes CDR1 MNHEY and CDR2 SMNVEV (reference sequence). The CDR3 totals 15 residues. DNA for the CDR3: TGTGCCAGCAGTTTAAAGGACAGGGTGTCCTACGAGCAGTACTTC. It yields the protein CASSLKDRVSYEQYF.

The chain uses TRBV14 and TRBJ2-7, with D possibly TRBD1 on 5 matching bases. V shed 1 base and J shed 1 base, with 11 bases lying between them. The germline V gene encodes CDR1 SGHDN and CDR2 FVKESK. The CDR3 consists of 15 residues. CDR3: CASSQGMTASYEQYF. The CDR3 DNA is TGTGCCAGCAGCCAAGGGATGACAGCATCCTACGAGCAGTACTTC.

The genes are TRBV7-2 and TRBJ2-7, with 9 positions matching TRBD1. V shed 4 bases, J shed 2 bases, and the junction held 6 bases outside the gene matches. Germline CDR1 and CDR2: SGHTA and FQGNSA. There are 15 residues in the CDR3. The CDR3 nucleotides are TGTGCCAGCAGCTCAGCCGGGACAGGGACCTACGAGCAGTACTTC. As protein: CASSSAGTGTYEQYF.

The CDR3 DNA reads as TGTGCCAGCAGCTACCTCACCGGAGCGCAGTATTTT. Amino acid sequence: CASSYLTGAQYF. This chain joins TRBV7-3 and TRBJ2-3; no clear D gene. Trimming took off 4 bases at V and 10 bases at J, with 12 bases between the two ends. Germline V gives CDR1 SGHTA, CDR2 FQGTGA. There are 12 residues in the CDR3.

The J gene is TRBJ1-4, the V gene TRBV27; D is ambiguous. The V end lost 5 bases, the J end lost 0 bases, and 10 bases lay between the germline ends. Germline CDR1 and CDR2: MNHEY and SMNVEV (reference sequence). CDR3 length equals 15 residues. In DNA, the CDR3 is TGTGCCAGCAGTCCCCGTAGTGCAACTAATGAAAAACTGTTTTTT. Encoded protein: CASSPRSATNEKLFF. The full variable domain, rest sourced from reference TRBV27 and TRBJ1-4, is EAQVTQNPRYLITVTGKKLTVTCSQNMNHEYMSWYRQDPGLGLRQIYYSMNVEVTDKGDVPEGYKVSRKEKRNFPLILESPSPNQTSLYFCASSPRSATNEKLFFGSGTQLSVL.

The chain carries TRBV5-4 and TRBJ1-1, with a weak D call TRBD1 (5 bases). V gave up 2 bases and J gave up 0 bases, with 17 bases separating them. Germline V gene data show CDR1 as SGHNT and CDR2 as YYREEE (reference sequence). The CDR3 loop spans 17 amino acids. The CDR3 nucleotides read TGTGCCAGCAGCTTTCTTATTGTTCGGGGGATGAACACTGAAGCTTTCTTT. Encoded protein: CASSFLIVRGMNTEAFF.

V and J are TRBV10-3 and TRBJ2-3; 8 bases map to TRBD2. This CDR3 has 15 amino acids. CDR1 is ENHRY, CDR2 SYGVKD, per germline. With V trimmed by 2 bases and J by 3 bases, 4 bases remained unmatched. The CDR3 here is CAISEREGTTDTQYF. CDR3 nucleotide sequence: TGTGCCATCAGTGAGCGGGAGGGCACTACAGATACGCAGTATTTT.

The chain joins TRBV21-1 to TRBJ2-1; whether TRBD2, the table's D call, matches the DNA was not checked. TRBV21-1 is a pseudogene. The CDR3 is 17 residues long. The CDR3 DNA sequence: TGTGCCAGCAGCAAAAAGGGGGGAGGGAGCTCCTACAATGAGCAGTTCTTC. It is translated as CASSKKGGGSSYNEQFF.